Listed here are 9 T cell receptor beta chains from one sample, sequenced in a study of graft-versus-host responses after intestinal transplantation. There were 200,000 CFSE-labeled responder cells plated together with 200,000 irradiated, violet-dye-labeled stimulator cells. Method: immunoSEQ multiplex PCR; TCRdb's copy keeps in-frame clones and lacks some. In the table there are about 7,000 clones, roughly 28% of which are singletons. The sample consisted of alloreactive CD8+ T cells from a mixed lymphocyte reaction culture, taken before transplantation. The subset: CFSE-low proliferating T cells sorted from roughly six-day pre-transplant mixed lymphocyte reaction (GvH or HvG direction). The receptor source for this set is a human patient who was an organ donor for intestinal transplantation.

This clone was detected many times. This chain uses TRBV4-2 with TRBJ2-7, with 9 positions matching TRBD1. CDR1 and CDR2 from the germline V gene are LGHNA and YNFKEQ. V was pared by 5 bases and J by 5 bases, with 7 bases of the junction left unmatched. The CDR3 consists of 14 residues. CDR3 DNA: TGTGCCAGCAGCTTCGGGACAGGGACTCACGAGCAGTACTTC. Protein: CASSFGTGTHEQYF.

The sample holds a few counts of this clone. One base separates it from a far larger clone, so it is likely a read error. This chain joins TRBV6-8 and TRBJ1-1; D remains ambiguous. The CDR3 contains 13 residues. Trimming shortened V by 5 bases and J by 1 base, and 8 bases separated the two germline ends. Germline V CDR1 and CDR2: MNHGY, SAAAGT. The CDR3 DNA is TGTGCCAGCAGTGCGACATGGAACACTGAAGCTTTCTTT. Amino acid sequence: CASSATWNTEAFF.

Sample share makes this clone medium-sized (0.01 to 0.1%). The chain links TRBV18 to TRBJ2-4; no definite D call. The V end lost 3 bases, the J end lost 0 bases, and 6 bases lay between the germline ends. This CDR3 is built from 14 residues. Germline CDR1 reads KGHSH; CDR2 reads LQKENI. The CDR3 region has the DNA TGTGCCAGCTCACCGGGCAGAGCCAAAAACATTCAGTACTTC. This sequence encodes CASSPGRAKNIQYF.

The V gene is TRBV6-5, the J gene TRBJ2-7; no definite D call. The CDR3 spans 11 residues. The V gene lost 4 bases and the J gene lost 3 bases, with 4 bases spanning the gap. The germline gives CDR1 MNHEY, CDR2 SVGAGI. The CDR3 coding sequence is TGTGCCAGCAGTTGGGACTACGAGCAGTACTTC. The encoded protein is CASSWDYEQYF.

This clone was detected only a few times. The CDR3 region has the DNA TGTGCCAGCGTGGACGGGGGGCTCTACAATGAGCAGTTCTTC. Protein: CASVDGGLYNEQFF. The chain couples TRBV2 to TRBJ2-1, with D perhaps TRBD2 (7 bases). V lost 8 bases and J 3 bases, leaving 14 bases between the germline ends. The CDR3 consists of 14 residues. The germline CDR1 and CDR2 sequences are SNHLY and FYNNEI.

About this clone: A junction boundary mismatches the germline segment, possibly from a read error. V and J are TRBV4-2 and TRBJ2-3; 7 nucleotides agree with TRBD2. Germline CDR1 reads LGHNA; CDR2 reads YNFKEQ. CDR3 length: 18 residues. The CDR3 spells CASSQDRQMMGGSDTQYF. The CDR3 DNA sequence: TGTGCCAGCAGCCAAGATCGGCAAATGATGGGGGGGTCAGACACGCAGTATTTT.

V is TRBV5-4 and J is TRBJ2-3; tentatively, D is TRBD2 (5 bases). This CDR3 is 14 amino acids long. CDR1 SGHNT and CDR2 YYREEE come from the germline V gene (reference sequence). V was pared by 2 bases and J by 5 bases, with 12 bases between. CDR3 amino acids: CASSLAFRGDTQYF. In DNA, the CDR3 is TGTGCCAGCAGCTTAGCTTTTCGGGGAGATACGCAGTATTTT.

The V gene is TRBV19, the J gene TRBJ2-1; D is undetermined. With 4 bases removed from V and 7 bases from J, the gap between germline ends came to 23 bases. Germline V lookup: CDR1 LNHDA, CDR2 SQIVND (reference sequence). The CDR3 extends over 17 amino acids. The CDR3 bases are TGTGCCAGTAGTAAAATTGGTCCCTTGGTCTGGGGAAATGAGCAGTTCTTC. Translated, it gives CASSKIGPLVWGNEQFF. Together with reference TRBV19 and TRBJ2-1, the CDR3 gives the full variable domain: DGGITQSPKYLFRKEGQNVTLSCEQNLNHDAMYWYRQDPGQGLRLIYYSQIVNDFQKGDIAEGYSVSREKKESFPLTVTSAQKNPTAFYLCASSKIGPLVWGNEQFFGPGTRLTVL.

The rearrangement joins TRBV9 to TRBJ1-1, with a possible D match to TRBD1 (6 bases). Per germline, CDR1 SGDLS and CDR2 YYNGEE. The V end was cut by 6 bases, the J end by 1 base, with 13 bases between. CDR3 size: 14 residues. The CDR3 region has the DNA TGTGCCAGCACGCTCCGCAGGGGGAACACTGAAGCTTTCTTT. The encoded protein is CASTLRRGNTEAFF.